This TCR beta chain emerged from a study of cytomegalovirus exposure and HLA in healthy donors. On this clone: Antigen specificity is unknown.

The junction had 17 bases not matched to a gene; V was cut back by 3 bases and J by 5 bases. The germline V gene encodes CDR1 GTSNPN and CDR2 SVGIG (reference sequence). The CDR3 spans 17 residues. In the PCR, 60 Vbeta and 13 Jbeta primers were used. The method was immunoSEQ multiplex PCR; TCRdb's version includes in-frame clones alone and lacks a portion of them. The top ten hold about 1.5% of the sample, which has around 150,000 clones, roughly four fifths seen once. Study-level results: Later analysis identified a missense DCLRE1C variant that was linked to TCR beta V- and J-gene trimming.

Donors were ostensibly healthy at sampling, although undocumented immune exposures were probable. This chain links TRBV30 with TRBJ2-5; 8 bases fit TRBD2. Sequences were obtained from PBMCs. The TCR originated in a man aged 30-40 years in good health and CMV-seropositive. CDR3 loop: CAWRRGGAGGQGETQYF. The CDR3 nucleotides read TGTGCCTGGAGGAGGGGTGGGGCGGGGGGCCAGGGCGAGACCCAGTACTTC.